This T cell receptor (beta chain) was sequenced in a study of T cell repertoires in cytomegalovirus infection. About the research overall: It can be stated that public TCR beta signatures indicated CMV infection as well as a matching HLA type.

Losses at the gene ends were 0 bases for V and 0 bases for J; bases not matched to a gene: 7. The CDR3 totals 18 residues. The germline V gene encodes CDR1 DFQATT and CDR2 SNEGSKA (reference sequence). Notes on the study in general: Ex vivo responses were dominated by HLA-C-restricted CMV-specific TCR beta clonotypes.

Worth noting for this clonotype: The antigen is not known.

Each CDR3 protein is one row after TCRdb ran MiXCR on the reads. The table lists around 310,000 distinct CDR3 sequences, about 29% of them singletons. The starting material was cultured PBMCs, obtained from culture after CMV antigen stimulation. The V and J genes are TRBV20-1 and TRBJ2-3; 12 nucleotides line up with TRBD2. The receptor was derived from a human donor in good health (CMV status not recorded). Some clones in this sample may be carry-over from other donors' samples. CDR3 sequence: CSARDPSGRGPSTDTQYF. CDR3 sequence (DNA): TGCAGTGCTAGAGATCCTAGCGGGAGGGGTCCTAGCACAGATACGCAGTATTTT.